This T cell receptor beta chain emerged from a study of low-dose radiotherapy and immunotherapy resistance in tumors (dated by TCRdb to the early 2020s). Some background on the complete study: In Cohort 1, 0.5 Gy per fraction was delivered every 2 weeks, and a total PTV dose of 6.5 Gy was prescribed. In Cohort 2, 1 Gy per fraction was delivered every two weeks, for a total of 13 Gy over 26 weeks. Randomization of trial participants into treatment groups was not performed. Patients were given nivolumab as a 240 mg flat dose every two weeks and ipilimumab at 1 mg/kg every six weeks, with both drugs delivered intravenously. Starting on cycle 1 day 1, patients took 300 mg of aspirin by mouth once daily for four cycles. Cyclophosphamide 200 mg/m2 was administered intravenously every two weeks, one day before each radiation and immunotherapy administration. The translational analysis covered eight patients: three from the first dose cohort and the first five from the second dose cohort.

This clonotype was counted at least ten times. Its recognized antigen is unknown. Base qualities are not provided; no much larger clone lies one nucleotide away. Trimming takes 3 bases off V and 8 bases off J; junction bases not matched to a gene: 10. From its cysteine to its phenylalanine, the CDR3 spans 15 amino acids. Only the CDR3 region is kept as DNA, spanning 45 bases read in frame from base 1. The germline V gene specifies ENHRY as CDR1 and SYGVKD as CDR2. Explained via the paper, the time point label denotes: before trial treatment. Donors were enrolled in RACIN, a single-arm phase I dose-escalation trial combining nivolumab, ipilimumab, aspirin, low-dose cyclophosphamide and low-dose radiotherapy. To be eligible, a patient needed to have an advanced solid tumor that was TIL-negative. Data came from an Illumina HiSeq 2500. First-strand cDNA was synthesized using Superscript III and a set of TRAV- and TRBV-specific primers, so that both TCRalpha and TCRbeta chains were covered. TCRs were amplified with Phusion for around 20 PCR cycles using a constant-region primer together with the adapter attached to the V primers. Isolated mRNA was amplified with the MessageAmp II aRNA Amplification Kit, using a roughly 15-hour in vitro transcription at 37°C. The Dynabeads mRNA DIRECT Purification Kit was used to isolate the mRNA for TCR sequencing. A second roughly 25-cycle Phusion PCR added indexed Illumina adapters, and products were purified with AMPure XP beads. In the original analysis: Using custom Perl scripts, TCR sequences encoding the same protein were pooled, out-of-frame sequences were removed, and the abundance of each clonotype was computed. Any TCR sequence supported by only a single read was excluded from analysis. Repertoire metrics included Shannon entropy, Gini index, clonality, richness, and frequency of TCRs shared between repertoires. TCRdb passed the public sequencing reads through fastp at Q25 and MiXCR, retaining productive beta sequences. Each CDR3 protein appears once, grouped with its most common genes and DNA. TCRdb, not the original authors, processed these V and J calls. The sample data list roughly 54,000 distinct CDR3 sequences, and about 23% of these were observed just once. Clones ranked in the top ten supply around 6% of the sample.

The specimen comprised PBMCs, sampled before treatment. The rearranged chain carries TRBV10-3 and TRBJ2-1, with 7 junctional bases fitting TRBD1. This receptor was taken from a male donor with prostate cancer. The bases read TGTGCCATCAGTGAAAAACAGGGGTTAAGGGATGAGCAGTTCTTC. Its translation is CAISEKQGLRDEQFF.